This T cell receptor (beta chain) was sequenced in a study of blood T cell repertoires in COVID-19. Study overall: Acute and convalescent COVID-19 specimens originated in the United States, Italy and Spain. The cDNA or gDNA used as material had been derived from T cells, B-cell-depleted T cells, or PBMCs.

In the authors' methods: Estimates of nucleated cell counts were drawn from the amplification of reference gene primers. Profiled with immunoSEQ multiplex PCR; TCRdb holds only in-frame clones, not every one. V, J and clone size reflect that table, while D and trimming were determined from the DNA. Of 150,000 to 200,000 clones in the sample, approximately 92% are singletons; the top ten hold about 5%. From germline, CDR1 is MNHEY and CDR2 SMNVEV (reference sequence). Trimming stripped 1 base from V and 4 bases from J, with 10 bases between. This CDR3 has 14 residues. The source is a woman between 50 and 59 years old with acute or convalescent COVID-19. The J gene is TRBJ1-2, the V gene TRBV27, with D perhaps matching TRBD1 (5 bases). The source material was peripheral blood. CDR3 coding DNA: TGTGCCAGCAGTTTATTTGGGGGGGGCTATGGCTACACCTTC. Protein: CASSLFGGGYGYTF.